Following are 9 T cell receptor beta chains from one sample sequenced in a study of CD8 T cells in ankylosing spondylitis. Study-level points and caveats: Ankylosing spondylitis blood seemed to carry a telltale TCR beta motif made of eight highly homologous variants.

No antigen is known for these receptors. In TCRdb, the 5' RACE reads were re-called with MiXCR into one record per CDR3 protein. The sample yields around 770,000 distinct CDR3 sequences, 12% seen once. The source material was blood, either unsorted or a sorted T cell fraction (not recorded which). The receptors derive from a male donor with ankylosing spondylitis.

This clonotype was seen a few times. The genes are TRBV7-8 and TRBJ2-1; the D gene is possibly TRBD2 (6 bases). With 7 bases removed from V and 3 bases from J, the gap between germline ends came to 16 bases. Germline loops: CDR1 SGHVS, CDR2 FQNEAQ. The CDR3 length is 15 residues. The CDR3, as DNA: TGTGCCAGCAAGAAACGCGGGACTCTCTACAATGAGCAGTTCTTC. It yields the protein CASKKRGTLYNEQFF.

This clonotype was recorded many times. V is TRBV10-3 and J is TRBJ2-7; 10 bases are a match to TRBD2. Germline CDR1 ENHRY, CDR2 SYGVKD. There are 15 residues in the CDR3. J was trimmed by 0 bases and V by 7 bases; bases with no gene match: 6. CDR3 nucleotides: TGTGCCATCACTCCGGGACTAGCGAACTCCTACGAGCAGTACTTC. It translates to CAITPGLANSYEQYF.

Only a few counts were recorded for this clonotype. The gene calls are TRBV24-1 and TRBJ1-5, with 8 nucleotides matching TRBD1. This CDR3 region has 15 residues. V shed 4 bases and J 5 bases; nucleotides not matched to a gene: 6. Germline values: CDR1 KGHDR, CDR2 SFDVKD. In DNA, the CDR3 is TGTGCCACCAGTGAGCCTGGACAGGGCCATCAGCCCCAGCATTTT. Translating gives CATSEPGQGHQPQHF.

This clonotype showed up just a few times. The chain employs TRBV7-9 and TRBJ1-1; 9 nucleotides align to TRBD1. Germline V gives CDR1 SEHNR, CDR2 FQNEAQ (reference sequence). V was pared by 4 bases and J by 4 bases, with 10 bases of the junction left unmatched. This CDR3 has 16 amino acids. CDR3 nucleotides: TGTGCCAGCAGCTCGGGACAGGGAGTTCCGCCCACTGAAGCTTTCTTT. This codes for CASSSGQGVPPTEAFF.

The CDR3 here is CASSSYSTEAFF. As DNA, the CDR3 is TGTGCCAGCAGCTCATACAGCACTGAAGCTTTCTTT. The chain joins TRBV7-9 to TRBJ1-1; D not certain. The CDR3 spans 12 residues. Germline assignment: CDR1 SEHNR and CDR2 FQNEAQ (reference sequence). Between the trimmed V and J ends, which lost 4 bases and 4 bases, there was a span of 7 bases.

The chain uses TRBV18 and TRBJ2-7; D call uncertain. CDR1 is KGHSH, CDR2 LQKENI, per germline. CDR3 size: 16 residues. Trimming pared 1 base from V and 4 bases from J, leaving 17 bases between. This chain's CDR3 is CASSPQEVGLIYEQYF. The CDR3 DNA follows: TGTGCCAGCTCACCACAAGAAGTTGGGCTGATTTACGAGCAGTACTTC.

CDR3 region: CASSFRTGIYNSPLHF. The CDR3 coding sequence is TGTGCCAGCAGCTTCAGGACAGGGATCTATAATTCACCCCTCCACTTT. V and J are TRBV7-2 and TRBJ1-6; 8 bases align to TRBD1. Germline V gene lookup returns CDR1 SGHTA and CDR2 FQGNSA. There are 16 residues in the CDR3. V lost 3 bases to trimming and J lost 3 bases; unmatched junction nucleotides: 4.

There are a few counts of this clonotype. The chain links TRBV7-9 to TRBJ1-1; D perhaps matches TRBD1 (6 bases). The CDR3 has 15 residues. Trimming removed 5 bases at V and 4 bases at J, with 17 bases between. CDR1 and CDR2 from the germline V gene are SEHNR and FQNEAQ (reference sequence). Here the CDR3 DNA reads TGTGCCAGCAGCCGAGGGGGAGAGCGTGGCACTGAAGCTTTCTTT. Translation gives CASSRGGERGTEAFF.

CDR3 in amino acids: CASSLVAVRQETQYF. The CDR3 nucleotides are TGTGCCAGCAGCTTAGTGGCGGTCAGACAAGAGACCCAGTACTTC. The rearrangement links TRBV7-8 to TRBJ2-5, with D hard to call. The length of the CDR3 is 15 residues. V lost 1 base and J lost 2, with 11 bases in between. Per the germline V gene, CDR1 is SGHVS and CDR2 is FQNEAQ.